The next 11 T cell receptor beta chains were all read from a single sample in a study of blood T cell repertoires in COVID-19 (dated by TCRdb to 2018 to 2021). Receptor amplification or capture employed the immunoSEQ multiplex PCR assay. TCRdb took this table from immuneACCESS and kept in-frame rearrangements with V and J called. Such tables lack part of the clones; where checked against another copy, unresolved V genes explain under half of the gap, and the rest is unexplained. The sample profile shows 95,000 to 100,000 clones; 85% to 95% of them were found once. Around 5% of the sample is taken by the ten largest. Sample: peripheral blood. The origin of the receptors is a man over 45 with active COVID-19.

The DNA for the CDR3 is TGTGCCAGCAGCCCCCTGGGACAGGGAACAGGTGAGCAGTTCTTC. It specifies CASSPLGQGTGEQFF. J is TRBJ2-1 and V is TRBV6-5; TRBD1 matches 9 bases. CDR3 size: 15 residues. Germline V gene data show CDR1 as MNHEY and CDR2 as SVGAGI. The V segment lost 6 bases and the J segment 9 bases; nucleotides outside the gene matches: 12.

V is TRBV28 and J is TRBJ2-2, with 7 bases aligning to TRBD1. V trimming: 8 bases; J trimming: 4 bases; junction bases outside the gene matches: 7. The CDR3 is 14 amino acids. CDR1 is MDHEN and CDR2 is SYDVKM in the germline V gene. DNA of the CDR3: TGTGCCAGCCGACGACAGGGAGTCACCGGGGAGCTGTTTTTT. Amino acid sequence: CASRRQGVTGELFF.

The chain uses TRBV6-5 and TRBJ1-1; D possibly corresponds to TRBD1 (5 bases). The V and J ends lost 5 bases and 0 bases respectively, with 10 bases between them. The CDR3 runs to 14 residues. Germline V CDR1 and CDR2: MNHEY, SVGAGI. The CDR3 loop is CASSPQGVNTEAFF. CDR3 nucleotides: TGTGCCAGCAGTCCCCAGGGCGTGAACACTGAAGCTTTCTTT.

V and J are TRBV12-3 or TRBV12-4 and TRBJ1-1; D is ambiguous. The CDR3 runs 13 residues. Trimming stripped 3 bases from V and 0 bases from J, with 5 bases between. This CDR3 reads CASSFTVNTEAFF. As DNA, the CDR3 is TGTGCCAGCAGTTTCACAGTGAACACTGAAGCTTTCTTT.

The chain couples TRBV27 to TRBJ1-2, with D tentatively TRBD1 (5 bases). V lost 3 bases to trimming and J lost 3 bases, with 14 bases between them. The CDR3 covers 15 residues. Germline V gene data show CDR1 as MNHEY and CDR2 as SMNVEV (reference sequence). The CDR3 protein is CASSLGGRRDYGYTF. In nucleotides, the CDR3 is TGTGCCAGCAGTTTGGGGGGACGGAGGGACTATGGCTACACCTTC.

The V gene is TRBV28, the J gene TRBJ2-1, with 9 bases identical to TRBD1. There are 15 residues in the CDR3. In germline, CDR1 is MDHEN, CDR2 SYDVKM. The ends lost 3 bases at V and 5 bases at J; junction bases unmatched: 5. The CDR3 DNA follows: TGTGCCAGCAGTTTCCACAGGGGGCGAGACAATGAGCAGTTCTTC. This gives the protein CASSFHRGRDNEQFF.

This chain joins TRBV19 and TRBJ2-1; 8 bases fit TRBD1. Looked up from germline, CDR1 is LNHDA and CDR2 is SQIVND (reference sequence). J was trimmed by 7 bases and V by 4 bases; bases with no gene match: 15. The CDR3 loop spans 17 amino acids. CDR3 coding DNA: TGTGCCAGTAGTAAATCCAGGGGGCGAATGGTAGCGAATGAGCAGTTCTTC. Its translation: CASSKSRGRMVANEQFF.

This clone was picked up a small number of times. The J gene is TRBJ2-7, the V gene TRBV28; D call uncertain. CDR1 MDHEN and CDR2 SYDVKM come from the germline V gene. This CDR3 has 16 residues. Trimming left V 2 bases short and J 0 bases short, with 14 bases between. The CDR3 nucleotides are TGTGCCAGCAGTTTAAGCGAAGACCAGAGCTCCTACGAGCAGTACTTC. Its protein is CASSLSEDQSSYEQYF.

The CDR3 coding sequence is TGTGCCAGCAGCCATGGATATGGCCTGGAGGCAGATACGCAGTATTTT. Translated: CASSHGYGLEADTQYF. The V gene is TRBV4-2, the J gene TRBJ2-3, with D possibly being TRBD2 (5 bases). The CDR3 loop spans 16 amino acids. Germline V gene data show CDR1 as LGHNA and CDR2 as YNFKEQ. V lost 3 bases and J lost 4, with 17 bases in between.

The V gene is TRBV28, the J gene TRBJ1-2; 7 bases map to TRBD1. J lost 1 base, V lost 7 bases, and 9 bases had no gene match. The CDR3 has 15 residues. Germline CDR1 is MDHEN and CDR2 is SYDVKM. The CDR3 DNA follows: TGTGCCAGCACCCCCGGGACAGCTCATAACTATGGCTACACCTTC. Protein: CASTPGTAHNYGYTF.

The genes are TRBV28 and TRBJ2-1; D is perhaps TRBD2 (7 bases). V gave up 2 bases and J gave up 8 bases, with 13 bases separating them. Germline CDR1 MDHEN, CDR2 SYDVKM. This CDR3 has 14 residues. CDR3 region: CASSLGGAKDEQFF. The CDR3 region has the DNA TGTGCCAGCAGTTTAGGGGGGGCGAAGGATGAGCAGTTCTTC.